What follows is one TCR beta chain and its context. This record belongs to a study of blood T cell repertoires in COVID-19. About the study: Donors in the United States, Italy and Spain gave samples during acute or convalescent COVID-19. The cDNA or gDNA used as material had been derived from T cells, B-cell-depleted T cells, or PBMCs.

This CDR3 has 12 amino acids. Deletions cut 1 base from V and 6 bases from J, with 6 bases between. The germline CDR1 and CDR2 sequences are MNHNY and SVGAGI (reference sequence). Study processing details: Reference gene primer amplification gave estimated nucleated cell counts. The method was immunoSEQ multiplex PCR; TCRdb's version includes in-frame clones alone and lacks a portion of them. The DNA gave D and trimming, while V, J and clone size come from that table. The sample yields fewer than 100,000 clones, 75% to 90% seen once. The V and J genes are TRBV6-6 and TRBJ1-1; D not resolved. Material for sequencing was peripheral blood. The sequence was obtained from a man aged 55-75 years with acute or convalescent COVID-19. CDR3 sequence reads: CASSYLEAEAFF. The CDR3 DNA reads as TGTGCCAGCAGTTACTTGGAGGCTGAAGCTTTCTTT.